This T cell receptor beta chain was recovered during a study of CD8 T cells in ankylosing spondylitis. Study-level results: Within ankylosing spondylitis blood, a TCR beta motif made up of roughly eight highly homologous variants appeared to be characteristic. A CD8+ phenotype characterized the disease-linked clones, which were relatively rare in peripheral blood.

Germline assignment: CDR1 MDHEN and CDR2 SYDVKM. Deletions cut 4 bases from V and 5 bases from J, with 14 bases between. The CDR3 covers 14 residues. About this clonotype itself: Its antigen is still unknown.

TCRdb called the 5' RACE reads again in MiXCR, with one record for every CDR3 protein. The data hold about 240,000 distinct CDR3 sequences, with about 10% observed a single time. The chain links TRBV28 to TRBJ1-1, with D tentatively TRBD1 (5 bases). This TCR derives from a male donor with ankylosing spondylitis or in good health (not recorded which). The material sequenced was blood, either unsorted or a sorted T cell fraction (not recorded which). CDR3 nucleotides: TGTGCCAGCAGTTCCTTGGGGGGTAAGACTGAAGCTTTCTTT. This sequence encodes CASSSLGGKTEAFF.